This TCR beta chain was profiled in a study of blood T cell repertoires in COVID-19. Study-wide background: Acute-phase and convalescent COVID-19 samples originated in the United States, Italy and Spain. PBMCs, B-cell-depleted T cells, or T cells provided the cDNA or gDNA that made up the material.

Clones were sequenced by immunoSEQ multiplex PCR, and TCRdb holds only the in-frame ones, with some missing. The sample records about 140,000 clones, 70% to 90% being singletons. Sequenced input: peripheral blood. The TCR was taken from a human donor with acute or convalescent COVID-19. The donor label of this sample is uncertain.

The CDR3 nucleotides are TGTGCCACCAGTGATACCGGGACAGCGCCCTATGGCTACACCTTC. Its protein product is CATSDTGTAPYGYTF. This chain uses TRBV24-1 with TRBJ1-2; 7 bases are a match to TRBD1. Germline V lookup: CDR1 KGHDR, CDR2 SFDVKD. V lost 3 bases and J lost 4; bases outside the gene matches: 7. The CDR3 runs to 15 residues.